The rows below give T cell receptor beta chains drawn from one sample of a study of T-cell memory formation after mild COVID-19. TCRdb itself ran the 5' RACE reads through MiXCR, one entry per CDR3 protein. The repertoire holds 450,000 to 650,000 distinct CDR3 sequences, with roughly 18% as singletons. The source material was PBMCs or a T cell subset sorted from them (not recorded which). These receptors originate from an adult woman who had mild COVID-19 (a few samples of this study predate the infection). Cell type and time point are not known. Each CDR3 is given with its conserved first and last residue. A D gene is named only where the DNA matches it firmly. Size tells how often a clone was seen (once, few, many) or the class of an expanded clone, and some rows leave it out.

clone_size: NA
v_call: TRBV2
d_call: TRBD2
j_call: TRBJ2-3
cdr3_nt: TGTGCCAGCCTAATTCAGCGGGGGGCGGGAGATACGCAGTATTTT
cdr3_aa: CASLIQRGAGDTQYF

clone_size: NA
v_call: TRBV13
d_call: NA
j_call: TRBJ2-1
cdr3_nt: TGTGCCAGCAGCTTAGTCCCACTAGTTTACAATGAGCAGTTCTTC
cdr3_aa: CASSLVPLVYNEQFF

clone_size: few
v_call: TRBV5-1
d_call: NA
j_call: TRBJ2-1
cdr3_nt: TGCGCCAGCAGCTTGGCGGCAGGGACCGTCAGCTCCTACAATGAGCAGTTCTTC
cdr3_aa: CASSLAAGTVSSYNEQFF

clone_size: few
v_call: TRBV7-6
d_call: TRBD2
j_call: TRBJ2-1
cdr3_nt: TGTGCCAGCAGCTCCAGAGGACTAGCGGGAGGCGATGAGCAGTTCTTC
cdr3_aa: CASSSRGLAGGDEQFF

clone_size: NA
v_call: TRBV12-3/TRBV12-4
d_call: NA
j_call: TRBJ2-7
cdr3_nt: TGTGCCAGCAGTTTAAGGAGCGTCTACGAGCAGTACTTC
cdr3_aa: CASSLRSVYEQYF

clone_size: few
v_call: TRBV7-9
d_call: NA
j_call: TRBJ1-2
cdr3_nt: TGTGCCAGCAGCTCCGGGGACCGAACTAACTATGGCTACACCTTC
cdr3_aa: CASSSGDRTNYGYTF

clone_size: NA
v_call: TRBV12-3/TRBV12-4
d_call: NA
j_call: TRBJ1-5
cdr3_nt: TGTGCCAGCAAGTCAGCGAGCAATCAGCCCCAGCATTTT
cdr3_aa: CASKSASNQPQHF

clone_size: few
v_call: TRBV7-9
d_call: NA
j_call: TRBJ2-3
cdr3_nt: TGTGCCAGCAGGTCCTCCCCGGGTACGCAGTATTTT
cdr3_aa: CASRSSPGTQYF

clone_size: NA
v_call: TRBV9
d_call: TRBD2
j_call: TRBJ2-7
cdr3_nt: TGTGCCAGCAGCGTAGGGGGAGGGACTAGCGGCTACGAGCAGTACTTC
cdr3_aa: CASSVGGGTSGYEQYF

clone_size: few
v_call: TRBV6-5
d_call: TRBD2
j_call: TRBJ2-7
cdr3_nt: TGTGCCAGCAGTTACCAGCCGTTTAGCGGGTCCCTCGAGCAGTACTTC
cdr3_aa: CASSYQPFSGSLEQYF

clone_size: NA
v_call: TRBV20-1
d_call: NA
j_call: TRBJ1-1
cdr3_nt: TGCAGTGCTAGAGCGAGTGGGTACAGGAGGAACACTGAAGCTTTCTTT
cdr3_aa: CSARASGYRRNTEAFF

clone_size: few
v_call: TRBV18
d_call: TRBD1
j_call: TRBJ2-7
cdr3_nt: TGTGCCAGCTCTCGCCGGTGGGACAGCGGTCCCTACGAGCAGTACTTC
cdr3_aa: CASSRRWDSGPYEQYF

clone_size: NA
v_call: TRBV6-2/TRBV6-3
d_call: NA
j_call: TRBJ2-7
cdr3_nt: TGTGCCAGCACATTCGGCGGGGGCCCCTACGAGCAGTACTTC
cdr3_aa: CASTFGGGPYEQYF

clone_size: NA
v_call: TRBV7-9
d_call: NA
j_call: TRBJ2-3
cdr3_nt: TGTGCCAGCGGGAAGGGACAAAGCACAGATACGCAGTATTTT
cdr3_aa: CASGKGQSTDTQYF

clone_size: few
v_call: TRBV19
d_call: NA
j_call: TRBJ1-5
cdr3_nt: TGTGCCAGTAGTATTTGGGGGGTTAGCAATCAGCCCCAGCATTTT
cdr3_aa: CASSIWGVSNQPQHF

clone_size: NA
v_call: TRBV30
d_call: TRBD2
j_call: TRBJ2-5
cdr3_nt: TGTGCCTGCCTGGGACTAGGGGAAGAGACCCAGTACTTC
cdr3_aa: CACLGLGEETQYF

clone_size: NA
v_call: TRBV20-1
d_call: NA
j_call: TRBJ1-5
cdr3_nt: TGCAGTGCCACCCGCACTGGGACGGTGAGCAATCAGCCCCAGCATTTT
cdr3_aa: CSATRTGTVSNQPQHF

clone_size: few
v_call: TRBV4-2
d_call: NA
j_call: TRBJ1-5
cdr3_nt: TGTGCCAGCAGCCAAGATCAGGGCATCAATCAGCCCCAGCATTTT
cdr3_aa: CASSQDQGINQPQHF

clone_size: NA
v_call: TRBV30
d_call: NA
j_call: TRBJ2-2
cdr3_nt: TGTGCCTGGAGTGTAGGGCTAGAGGCCGGGGAGCTGTTTTTT
cdr3_aa: CAWSVGLEAGELFF

clone_size: NA
v_call: TRBV27
d_call: NA
j_call: TRBJ2-7
cdr3_nt: TGTGCCAGCAGTTTTACTAGTTTCGGCTACGAGCAGTACTTC
cdr3_aa: CASSFTSFGYEQYF

clone_size: NA
v_call: TRBV5-1
d_call: TRBD1
j_call: TRBJ1-6
cdr3_nt: TGCGCCAGCAGCCAAGGACAGGGGGCAAATTCACCCCTCCACTTT
cdr3_aa: CASSQGQGANSPLHF

clone_size: NA
v_call: TRBV29-1
d_call: NA
j_call: TRBJ1-1
cdr3_nt: TGCAGCGCTGCGACAGCGATGAACACTGAAGCTTTCTTT
cdr3_aa: CSAATAMNTEAFF

clone_size: many
v_call: TRBV7-2
d_call: NA
j_call: TRBJ2-1
cdr3_nt: TGTGCCAGCAGCTTAGGTCTAGGGAAAAGGCTCAATGAGCAGTTCTTC
cdr3_aa: CASSLGLGKRLNEQFF

clone_size: NA
v_call: TRBV20-1
d_call: NA
j_call: TRBJ2-1
cdr3_nt: TGCAGTGCTAGAGATAGGAGGGAGCAGGGGCAGTTCTTC
cdr3_aa: CSARDRREQGQFF

clone_size: few
v_call: TRBV7-8
d_call: TRBD1
j_call: TRBJ2-2
cdr3_nt: TGTGCCAGCAGCCTCAAACGGACAGGGATCACCGGGGAGCTGTTTTTT
cdr3_aa: CASSLKRTGITGELFF

clone_size: NA
v_call: TRBV12-3/TRBV12-4
d_call: NA
j_call: TRBJ1-2
cdr3_nt: TGTGCCAGCAGTATGACAGGATATGGCTACACCTTC
cdr3_aa: CASSMTGYGYTF

clone_size: NA
v_call: TRBV20-1
d_call: TRBD2
j_call: TRBJ2-1
cdr3_nt: TGCAGTGCTAGGGCGGGAGCTAATGAGCAGTTCTTC
cdr3_aa: CSARAGANEQFF

clone_size: NA
v_call: TRBV30
d_call: NA
j_call: TRBJ2-2
cdr3_nt: TGTGCCTGGAACGGCGGGATCACCGGGGAGCTGTTTTTT
cdr3_aa: CAWNGGITGELFF

clone_size: many
v_call: TRBV5-4
d_call: NA
j_call: TRBJ2-3
cdr3_nt: TGTGCCAGCCAGCCGCGCGGCGGCAGCCCCCAGGATACGCAGTATTTT
cdr3_aa: CASQPRGGSPQDTQYF

clone_size: NA
v_call: TRBV20-1
d_call: NA
j_call: TRBJ2-5
cdr3_nt: TGCAGTGCCCTCCCAGGCCGGCGGGATCCCCTGAACCAAGAGACCCAGTACTTC
cdr3_aa: CSALPGRRDPLNQETQYF

clone_size: few
v_call: TRBV29-1
d_call: TRBD1
j_call: TRBJ2-7
cdr3_nt: TGCAGCGTTGGAACAGGGGGGTTTGAGCAGTACTTC
cdr3_aa: CSVGTGGFEQYF

clone_size: NA
v_call: TRBV30
d_call: NA
j_call: TRBJ2-2
cdr3_nt: TGTGCCTGGAGTGTAGAGTTCACCGGGGAGCTGTTTTTT
cdr3_aa: CAWSVEFTGELFF

clone_size: NA
v_call: TRBV18
d_call: NA
j_call: TRBJ2-7
cdr3_nt: TGTGCCAGCTCGCAGATACACAGGGACCACGAGCAGTACTTC
cdr3_aa: CASSQIHRDHEQYF

clone_size: few
v_call: TRBV2
d_call: NA
j_call: TRBJ2-7
cdr3_nt: TGTGCCAGCAGGATGACGGTCTACGAGCAGTACTTC
cdr3_aa: CASRMTVYEQYF

clone_size: few
v_call: TRBV27
d_call: NA
j_call: TRBJ1-5
cdr3_nt: TGTGCCAGCAGCCACCATCCACAGGTTAGCAATCAGCCCCAGCATTTT
cdr3_aa: CASSHHPQVSNQPQHF

clone_size: NA
v_call: TRBV7-3
d_call: NA
j_call: TRBJ2-1
cdr3_nt: TGTGCCAGCAGCCCACAGCCTAGCCCTGGGTACAATGAGCAGTTCTTC
cdr3_aa: CASSPQPSPGYNEQFF

clone_size: NA
v_call: TRBV4-2
d_call: TRBD1
j_call: TRBJ2-3
cdr3_nt: TGTGCCAGCAGCCAAGGACAGGGTGGGAACACAGATACGCAGTATTTT
cdr3_aa: CASSQGQGGNTDTQYF

clone_size: few
v_call: TRBV11-3
d_call: NA
j_call: TRBJ2-2
cdr3_nt: TGTGCCAGCAGCTCAGGAGGCGGGGCTGCCACCGGGGAGCTGTTTTTT
cdr3_aa: CASSSGGGAATGELFF

clone_size: few
v_call: TRBV6-5
d_call: NA
j_call: TRBJ1-6
cdr3_nt: TGTGCCAGCAGTTATGAGGGGGTGCCCGGGTCACCCCTCCACTTT
cdr3_aa: CASSYEGVPGSPLHF

clone_size: NA
v_call: TRBV5-1
d_call: TRBD1
j_call: TRBJ2-7
cdr3_nt: TGCGCCAGCAGCTACGGGGAGGACAGGGGGCCCTACGAGCAGTACTTC
cdr3_aa: CASSYGEDRGPYEQYF

clone_size: NA
v_call: TRBV7-8
d_call: NA
j_call: TRBJ2-2
cdr3_nt: TGTGCCAGCAGCATAAATACGGGACACCTCACCGGGGAGCTGTTTTTT
cdr3_aa: CASSINTGHLTGELFF

clone_size: NA
v_call: TRBV20-1
d_call: NA
j_call: TRBJ2-6
cdr3_nt: TGCAGTGCAAACGACAGGTCTGGGGCCAACGTCCTGACTTTC
cdr3_aa: CSANDRSGANVLTF

clone_size: NA
v_call: TRBV18
d_call: NA
j_call: TRBJ1-2
cdr3_nt: TGTGCCAGTTCCAACCCCGGGACCTCTAACTATGGCTACACCTTC
cdr3_aa: CASSNPGTSNYGYTF

clone_size: few
v_call: TRBV20-1
d_call: NA
j_call: TRBJ2-1
cdr3_nt: TGCAGTGCACGGCCCCTCCGGGGTTACAATGAGCAGTTCTTC
cdr3_aa: CSARPLRGYNEQFF

clone_size: few
v_call: TRBV12-3/TRBV12-4
d_call: NA
j_call: TRBJ1-5
cdr3_nt: TGTGCCAGCAGCTCAGGGAGTCAGCCCCAGCATTTT
cdr3_aa: CASSSGSQPQHF

clone_size: NA
v_call: TRBV5-1
d_call: NA
j_call: TRBJ2-2
cdr3_nt: TGCGCCAGCAGCTTGGCTTGGGAGGACACCGGGGAGCTGTTTTTT
cdr3_aa: CASSLAWEDTGELFF